Below, 4 T cell receptor beta chains from the same sample are listed, as sequenced in a study of T cell responses to AZD1222 COVID-19 vaccine. The repertoire was sequenced with immunoSEQ multiplex PCR; TCRdb's copy has only in-frame clones and lacks some. The data show fewer than 150,000 clones, with around 92% seen just once and about 7.7% held by the top ten. The sequencing used peripheral blood, collected 28 days after the second AZD1222 dose. Source of these receptors: an adult who received the AZD1222 COVID-19 vaccine.

The chain carries TRBV6-5 and TRBJ2-2, with D unclear. The CDR3 length is 14 residues. Germline assignment: CDR1 MNHEY and CDR2 SVGAGI. V gave up 8 bases and J gave up 0 bases, with 10 bases separating them. The CDR3: CASRHPANTGELFF. The CDR3 bases are TGTGCCAGCCGGCATCCAGCGAACACCGGGGAGCTGTTTTTT.

The chain combines TRBV29-1 with TRBJ1-3; D may be TRBD1 (6 bases). Trimming shortened V by 7 bases and J by 4 bases, and 17 bases separated the two germline ends. Germline V CDR1 and CDR2: SQVTM, ANQGSEA. The CDR3 has 14 residues. For the CDR3, the DNA is TGCAGCGGGGTTTTTGGGGGGCTGGGAAACACCATATATTTT. Translation gives CSGVFGGLGNTIYF. Full variable domain (outside the CDR3, taken from reference TRBV29-1 and TRBJ1-3): SAVISQKPSRDICQRGTSLTIQCQVDSQVTMMFWYRQQPGQSLTLIATANQGSEATYESGFVIDKFPISRPNLTFSTLTVSNMSPEDSSIYLCSGVFGGLGNTIYFGEGSWLTVV.

J is TRBJ2-7 and V is TRBV6-5, with D uncertain. This CDR3 contains 12 residues. V was cut by 5 bases and J by 4 bases, with 9 bases left in between. Per the germline V gene, CDR1 is MNHEY and CDR2 is SVGAGI. The CDR3 coding sequence is TGTGCCAGCAGTATGACCGGGTACGAGCAGTACTTC. Its translation: CASSMTGYEQYF.

This sequence joins TRBV2 and TRBJ2-1; 7 bases are a match to TRBD2. Germline loops: CDR1 SNHLY, CDR2 FYNNEI. The CDR3 is 15 amino acids. After removal of 5 bases from V and 2 bases from J, the junction contained 6 bases not matched to a gene. Written as DNA, the CDR3 is TGTGCCAGCAGTCCTCTTGGGGGGGCCTACAATGAGCAGTTCTTC. Protein product: CASSPLGGAYNEQFF.